The rows below give T cell receptor beta chains drawn from one sample of a study of shared clonotypes between healthy human individuals. Using immunoSEQ multiplex PCR, the repertoire was profiled, and TCRdb retains in-frame clones only, with some absent. The sample records about 2.3 million clones, roughly 93% being singletons. Sequences were obtained from naive CD4+ T cells from PBMCs. These TCRs come from a young man in good health. Some clones in this sample may be carry-over from other donors' samples. The CDR3 runs from the conserved cysteine through the conserved F or W. The order of the fields is J gene, V gene, clone size, D gene, CDR3 DNA, CDR3 protein. A D gene is named only where the DNA matches it firmly. Size tells how often a clone was seen (once, few, many) or the class of an expanded clone, and some rows leave it out.

J: TRBJ1-2
V: TRBV19
size: NA
D: TRBD1
DNA: TGTGCCAGTAGGACGACGGGACAGGGGGCATCAGCTAACTATGGCTACACCTTC
CDR3: CASRTTGQGASANYGYTF

J: TRBJ1-5
V: TRBV10-3
size: NA
D: NA
DNA: TGTGCCATCAGAAGTTCAGGGGACAATCAGCCCCAGCATTTT
CDR3: CAIRSSGDNQPQHF

J: TRBJ2-3
V: TRBV11-2
size: NA
D: TRBD2
DNA: TGTGCCAGCAGCCCGAGGACTAGCGGGAGGACCGATACGCAGTATTTT
CDR3: CASSPRTSGRTDTQYF

J: TRBJ1-1
V: TRBV7-3
size: once
D: TRBD1
DNA: TGTGCCAGCAGCTCCGGACAGGGAAACACTGAAGCTTTCTTT
CDR3: CASSSGQGNTEAFF

J: TRBJ2-7
V: TRBV28
size: NA
D: NA
DNA: TGTGCCAGCAGTTCGCCGAGGAGGGGATGGATGAACGAGCAGTACTTC
CDR3: CASSSPRRGWMNEQYF

J: TRBJ2-7
V: TRBV6-1
size: NA
D: TRBD1
DNA: TGTGCCAGCATACTCCGACAGGGACCCTACGAGCAGTACTTC
CDR3: CASILRQGPYEQYF

J: TRBJ2-5
V: TRBV6-1
size: NA
D: NA
DNA: TGTGCCAGCAGGGCACAGATGGGCCAAGAGACCCAGTACTTC
CDR3: CASRAQMGQETQYF

J: TRBJ2-3
V: TRBV10-3
size: NA
D: NA
DNA: TGTGCCATCAGCCGGGACGCGGAGAATACGCAGTATTTT
CDR3: CAISRDAENTQYF

J: TRBJ2-7
V: TRBV19
size: NA
D: TRBD1
DNA: TGTGCCAGTACCTGGGGACAGGGGAGCGGCGAGCAGTACTTC
CDR3: CASTWGQGSGEQYF

J: TRBJ2-2
V: TRBV28
size: NA
D: NA
DNA: TGTGCCAGCTTAATTGGACAGAACACCGGGGAGCTGTTTTTT
CDR3: CASLIGQNTGELFF

J: TRBJ1-4
V: TRBV30
size: NA
D: NA
DNA: TGTGCCTGGAGTGTAGCAGTGGGCGAAAAACTGTTTTTT
CDR3: CAWSVAVGEKLFF

J: TRBJ2-3
V: TRBV30
size: NA
D: TRBD2
DNA: TGTGCCTGGAGTGTAGGCGGGAGGGGATTCACAGATACGCAGTATTTT
CDR3: CAWSVGGRGFTDTQYF

J: TRBJ2-7
V: TRBV19
size: NA
D: TRBD1
DNA: TGTGCCAGTAGTATATCAGGGACAGGGGCCTACGAGCAGTACTTC
CDR3: CASSISGTGAYEQYF

J: TRBJ1-2
V: TRBV28
size: NA
D: TRBD1
DNA: TGTGCCAGCAGTTTAGGGGCAGGGGGTCCCAAGAACTATGGCTACACCTTC
CDR3: CASSLGAGGPKNYGYTF

J: TRBJ2-2
V: TRBV5-1
size: NA
D: NA
DNA: TGCGCCAGCAGCTTCCCCGGGGCTGGGAACACCGGGGAGCTGTTTTTT
CDR3: CASSFPGAGNTGELFF

J: TRBJ1-1
V: TRBV7-9
size: NA
D: NA
DNA: TGTGCCAGCAGCTCGTTGACGTTGGGCAAGGGGGCTGAAGCTTTCTTT
CDR3: CASSSLTLGKGAEAFF

J: TRBJ2-3
V: TRBV10-3
size: once
D: TRBD2
DNA: TGTGCCATCAGCGGGACTAGCGGTCGAGATACGCAGTATTTT
CDR3: CAISGTSGRDTQYF

J: TRBJ2-1
V: TRBV7-8
size: NA
D: NA
DNA: TGTGCCAGCAGCTTTGAAGTAGGGGATGAGCAGTTCTTC
CDR3: CASSFEVGDEQFF

J: TRBJ1-2
V: TRBV7-9
size: NA
D: NA
DNA: TGTGCCAGCAGCTTAGATCGCCGCGGCTACACCTTC
CDR3: CASSLDRRGYTF

J: TRBJ2-1
V: TRBV15
size: once
D: TRBD1
DNA: TGTGCCACCAGCGCCGGGACAGGGGGAAACTTAGAGCAGTTCTTC
CDR3: CATSAGTGGNLEQFF

J: TRBJ2-7
V: TRBV7-6
size: NA
D: TRBD1
DNA: TGTGCCAGCAGCTACAGGGGGAATTACGAGCAGTACTTC
CDR3: CASSYRGNYEQYF

J: TRBJ2-6
V: TRBV4-2
size: NA
D: NA
DNA: TGTGCCAGCAGCCAAGATGTAGTAGAACAGGGTTCCTCTGGGGCCAACGTCCTGACTTTC
CDR3: CASSQDVVEQGSSGANVLTF

J: TRBJ1-1
V: TRBV5-1
size: NA
D: TRBD1
DNA: TGCGCCAGCAGCACGACAGGGGAGGGCACTGAAGCTTTCTTT
CDR3: CASSTTGEGTEAFF

J: TRBJ2-2
V: TRBV10-3
size: NA
D: NA
DNA: TGTGCCATCAGTGAGTACACCGGGGAGCTGTTTTTT
CDR3: CAISEYTGELFF